This T cell receptor (beta chain) is drawn from a study of post-analysis software for immune sequencing data (dated by TCRdb to the mid-2010s). Regarding the research as a whole: The recorded disease courses included relapsing-remitting, secondary progressive and progressive-relapsing multiple sclerosis, and some patients had no subtype annotation. A subset of samples was prepared in parallel using single-end sample barcoding, then pooled and co-amplified after Illumina adapter ligation. The patient repertoires were set against eleven to twelve previously published healthy control repertoires from donors whose ages ranged from roughly 6 to 25 years.

Here is what the overall study found, with its caveats: Normalized Chao1 diversity was significantly lower in multiple sclerosis patients than controls, suggesting substantial peripheral T-cell clonal expansion. Direct clustering with F measure showed strong co-clustering of samples prepared in the same batch, prompting a batch-effect correction. The multiple sclerosis patient group was slightly younger than the control group. Patients showed significantly higher frequencies than controls for a handful of TRBV segments, among them TRBV5-6, TRBV5-1 and TRBV20-1.

To demonstrate the VDJtools post-analysis software, TCR beta repertoires were profiled from the peripheral blood of roughly 12 young patients with multiple sclerosis. The patients with multiple sclerosis were children and adolescents between roughly 6 and 17 years of age. This clonotype was counted only a few times. Which antigen it targets is not known. Base qualities are not provided; no much larger clone lies one nucleotide away. For CDR1 and CDR2, the germline V gene lists MNHNS and SASEGT. From the cysteine up to the phenylalanine, the CDR3 has a length of 12 residues. This entry keeps only the CDR3 DNA: 36 bases, framed from base 1. V and J lose 3 bases and 8 bases, and a span of 10 bases separates them. The library came from PCR. This sample was sequenced with an Illumina HiSeq 2500. To reduce PCR and sequencing biases, unique molecular identifiers were built into the TCR beta cDNA libraries. Every 1 to 10 million input T cells yielded about 500,000 cDNA molecules, meaning each molecule approximated one T cell. The same protocol used for the earlier healthy control dataset was applied to prepare and sequence the patient libraries. Within a given batch, samples were prepared together, multiplexed and sequenced on the same HiSeq lane. The original methods were these. MIGEC handled the raw barcoded reads, throwing out single-read molecular identifier groups before consensus assembly and CDR3 extraction. VDJtools was used for post-analysis of the clonotype tables, and diversity was normalized by down-sampling every dataset to the size of the smallest sample. In repertoire overlap clustering, CDR3 amino acid sequences, but not nucleotide sequences, were matched to correct batch-related cross-sample contamination. In-frame beta chains were kept once TCRdb had trimmed the public reads at Q25 with fastp and called clones with MiXCR. Each entry is one CDR3 protein sequence, shown with its most common DNA and genes. The V and J calls here are based on TCRdb, not the publication. For this sample the table gives approximately 770,000 distinct CDR3 sequences, of which under 60% were detected only once. The ten largest clones add up to roughly 4.9% of the sample.

Sequencing was performed on blood. The chain is made from TRBV6-1 and TRBJ1-2; tentative D gene TRBD1, with 6 bases matching. This clonotype originated in a girl aged 5 to 17 with multiple sclerosis. The CDR3 sequence is CASSDRGRGYTF. The DNA is TGTGCCAGCAGTGACAGGGGTAGAGGCTACACCTTC.